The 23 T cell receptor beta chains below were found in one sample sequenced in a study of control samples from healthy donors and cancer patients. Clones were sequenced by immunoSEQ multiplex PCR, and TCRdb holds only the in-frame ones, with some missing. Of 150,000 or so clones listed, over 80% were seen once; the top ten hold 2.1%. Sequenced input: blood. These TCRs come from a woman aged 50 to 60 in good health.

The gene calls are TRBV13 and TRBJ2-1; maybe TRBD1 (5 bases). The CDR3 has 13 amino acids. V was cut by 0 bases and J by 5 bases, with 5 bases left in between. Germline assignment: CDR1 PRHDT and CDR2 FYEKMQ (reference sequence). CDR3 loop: CASSLGTDNEQFF. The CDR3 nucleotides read TGTGCCAGCAGCTTAGGGACAGACAATGAGCAGTTCTTC.

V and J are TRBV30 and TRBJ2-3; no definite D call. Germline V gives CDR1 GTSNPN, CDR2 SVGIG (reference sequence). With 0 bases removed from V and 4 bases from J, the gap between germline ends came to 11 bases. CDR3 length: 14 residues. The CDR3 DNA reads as TGTGCCTGGAGTGTACCTCATAGAGCAGATACGCAGTATTTT. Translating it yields CAWSVPHRADTQYF.

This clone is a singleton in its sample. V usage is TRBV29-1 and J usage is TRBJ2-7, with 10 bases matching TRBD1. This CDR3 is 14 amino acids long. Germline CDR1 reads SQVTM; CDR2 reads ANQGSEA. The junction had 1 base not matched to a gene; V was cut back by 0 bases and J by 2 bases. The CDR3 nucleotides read TGCAGCGTTGAAGATGGACAGGGGGCCTACGAGCAGTACTTC. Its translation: CSVEDGQGAYEQYF.

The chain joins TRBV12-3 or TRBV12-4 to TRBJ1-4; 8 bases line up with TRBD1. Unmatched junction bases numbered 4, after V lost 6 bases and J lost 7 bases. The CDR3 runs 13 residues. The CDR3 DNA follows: TGTGCCAGCAGCGACAGGGGCGGTGAAAAACTGTTTTTT. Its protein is CASSDRGGEKLFF.

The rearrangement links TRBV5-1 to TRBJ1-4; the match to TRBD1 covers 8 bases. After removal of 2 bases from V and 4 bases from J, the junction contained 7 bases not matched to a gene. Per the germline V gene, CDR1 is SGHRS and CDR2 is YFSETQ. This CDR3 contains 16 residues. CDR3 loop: CASSLGPGQDNEKLFF. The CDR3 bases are TGCGCCAGCAGCTTAGGACCGGGACAGGATAATGAAAAACTGTTTTTT.

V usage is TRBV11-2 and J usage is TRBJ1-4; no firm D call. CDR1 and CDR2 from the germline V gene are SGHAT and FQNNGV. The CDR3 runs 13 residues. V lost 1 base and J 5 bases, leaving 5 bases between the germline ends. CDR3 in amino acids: CASSLGFNEKLFF. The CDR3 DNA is TGTGCCAGCAGCTTAGGTTTCAATGAAAAACTGTTTTTT.

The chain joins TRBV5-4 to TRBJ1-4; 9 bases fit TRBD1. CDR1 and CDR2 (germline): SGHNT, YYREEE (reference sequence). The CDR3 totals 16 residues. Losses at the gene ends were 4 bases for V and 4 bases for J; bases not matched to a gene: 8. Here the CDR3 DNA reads TGTGCCAGCAGCAGCACAGGGGGCGCGGGTAATGAAAAACTGTTTTTT. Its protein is CASSSTGGAGNEKLFF.

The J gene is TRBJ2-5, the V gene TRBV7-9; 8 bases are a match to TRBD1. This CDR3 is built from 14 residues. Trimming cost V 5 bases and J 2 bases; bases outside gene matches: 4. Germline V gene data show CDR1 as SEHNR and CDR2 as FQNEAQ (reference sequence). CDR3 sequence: CASSQGQVQETQYF. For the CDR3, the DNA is TGTGCCAGCAGCCAGGGACAGGTACAAGAGACCCAGTACTTC.

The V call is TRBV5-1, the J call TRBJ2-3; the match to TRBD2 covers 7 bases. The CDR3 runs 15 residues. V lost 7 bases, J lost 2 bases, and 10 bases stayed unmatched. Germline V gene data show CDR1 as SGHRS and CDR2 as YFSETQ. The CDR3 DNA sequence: TGCGCCAGCGGCAAAAGCGGGACTCACACAGATACGCAGTATTTT. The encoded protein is CASGKSGTHTDTQYF.

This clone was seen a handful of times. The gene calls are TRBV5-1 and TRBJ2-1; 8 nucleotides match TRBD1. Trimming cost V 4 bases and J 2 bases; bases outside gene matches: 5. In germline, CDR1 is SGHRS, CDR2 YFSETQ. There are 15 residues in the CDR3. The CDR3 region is CASSATGEPYNEQFF. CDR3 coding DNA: TGCGCCAGCAGCGCGACAGGGGAGCCCTACAATGAGCAGTTCTTC.

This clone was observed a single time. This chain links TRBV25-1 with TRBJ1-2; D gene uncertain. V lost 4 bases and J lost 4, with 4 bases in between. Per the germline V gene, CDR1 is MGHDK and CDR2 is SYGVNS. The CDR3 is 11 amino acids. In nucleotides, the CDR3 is TGTGCCAGCAGTGCGGGCTATGGCTACACCTTC. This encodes CASSAGYGYTF.

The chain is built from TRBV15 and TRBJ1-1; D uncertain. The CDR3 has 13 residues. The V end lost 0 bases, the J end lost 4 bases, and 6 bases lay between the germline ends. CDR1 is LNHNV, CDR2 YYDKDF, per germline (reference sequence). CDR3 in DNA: TGTGCCACCAGCAGAGATCCAGGCACTGAAGCTTTCTTT. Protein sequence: CATSRDPGTEAFF.

CDR3 sequence: CASSLRQGGETQYF. CDR3 in DNA: TGTGCCAGCAGCTTGCGACAGGGGGGGGAGACCCAGTACTTC. This chain uses TRBV5-4 with TRBJ2-5; 9 bases fit TRBD1. The germline CDR1 and CDR2 sequences are SGHNT and YYREEE (reference sequence). After removal of 1 base from V and 5 bases from J, the junction contained 3 bases not matched to a gene. This CDR3 is 14 amino acids long.

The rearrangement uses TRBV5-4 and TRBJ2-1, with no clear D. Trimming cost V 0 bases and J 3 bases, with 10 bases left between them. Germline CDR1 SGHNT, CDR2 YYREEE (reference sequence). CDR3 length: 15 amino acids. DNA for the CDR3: TGTGCCAGCAGCTTGGAGAGTCTCGGCTACAATGAGCAGTTCTTC. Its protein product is CASSLESLGYNEQFF.

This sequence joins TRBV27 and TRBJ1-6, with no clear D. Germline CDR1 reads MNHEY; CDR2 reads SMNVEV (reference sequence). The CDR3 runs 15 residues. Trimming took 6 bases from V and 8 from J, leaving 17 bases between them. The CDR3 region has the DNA TGTGCCAGCAGGAAAAACTCCCCTCGAGATTCACCCCTCCACTTT. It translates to CASRKNSPRDSPLHF.

The CDR3 sequence is CASSLTSPGTDTQYF. The CDR3 DNA reads TGCGCCAGCAGCCTGACTAGCCCAGGAACAGATACGCAGTATTTT. The V call is TRBV5-1, the J call TRBJ2-3, with 7 bases that match TRBD2. V was clipped by 4 bases and J by 3 bases; unmatched bases: 8. Per the germline V gene, CDR1 is SGHRS and CDR2 is YFSETQ. CDR3 length: 15 residues.

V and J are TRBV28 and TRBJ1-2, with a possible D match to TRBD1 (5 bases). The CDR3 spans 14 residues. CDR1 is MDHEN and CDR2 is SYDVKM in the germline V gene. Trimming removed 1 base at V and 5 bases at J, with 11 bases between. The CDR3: CASSLSQGDYGYTF. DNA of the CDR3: TGTGCCAGCAGTTTATCCCAGGGTGATTATGGCTACACCTTC.

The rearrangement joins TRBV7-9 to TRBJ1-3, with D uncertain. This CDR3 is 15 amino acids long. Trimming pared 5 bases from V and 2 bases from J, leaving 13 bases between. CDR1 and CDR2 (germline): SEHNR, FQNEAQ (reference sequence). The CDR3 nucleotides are TGTGCCAGCAGCCCGAATCTTCTAGCTGGAAACACCATATATTTT. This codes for CASSPNLLAGNTIYF.

CDR3 protein: CASSSTGSFSTDTQYF. The CDR3 nucleotides are TGTGCCAGCAGCTCAACAGGGTCCTTTAGCACAGATACGCAGTATTTT. The chain links TRBV7-8 to TRBJ2-3, with D perhaps TRBD1 (6 bases). Trimming cost V 4 bases and J 0 bases, with 14 bases left between them. The germline CDR1 and CDR2 sequences are SGHVS and FQNEAQ. The CDR3 has 16 residues.

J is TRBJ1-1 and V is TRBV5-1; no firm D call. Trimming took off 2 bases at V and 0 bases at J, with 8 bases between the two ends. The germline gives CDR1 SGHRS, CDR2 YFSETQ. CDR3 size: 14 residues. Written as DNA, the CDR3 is TGCGCCAGCAGCTTTGGCTCAATGAACACTGAAGCTTTCTTT. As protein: CASSFGSMNTEAFF.

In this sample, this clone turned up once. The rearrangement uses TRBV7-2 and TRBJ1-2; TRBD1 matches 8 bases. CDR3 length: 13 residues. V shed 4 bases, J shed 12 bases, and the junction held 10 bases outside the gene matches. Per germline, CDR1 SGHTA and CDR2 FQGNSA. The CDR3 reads CASSSPQGAENTF. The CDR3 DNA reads TGTGCCAGCAGCTCCCCTCAGGGGGCAGAGAACACCTTC.

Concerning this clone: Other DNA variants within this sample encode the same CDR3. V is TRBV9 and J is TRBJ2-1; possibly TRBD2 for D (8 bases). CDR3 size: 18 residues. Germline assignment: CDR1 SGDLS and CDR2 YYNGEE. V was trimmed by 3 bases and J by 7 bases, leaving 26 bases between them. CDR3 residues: CASSDGLAGGGLRNEQFF. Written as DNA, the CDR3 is TGTGCCAGCAGCGACGGACTAGCAGGAGGGGGCCTACGGAATGAGCAGTTCTTC.

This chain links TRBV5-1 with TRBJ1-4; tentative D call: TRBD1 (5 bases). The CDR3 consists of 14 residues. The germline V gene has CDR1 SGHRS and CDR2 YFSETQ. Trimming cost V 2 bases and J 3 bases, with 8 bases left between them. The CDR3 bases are TGCGCCAGCAGCTTTGGGGCGTCTAATGAAAAACTGTTTTTT. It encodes CASSFGASNEKLFF.